These 30 T cell receptor beta chains were sequenced from one sample in a study of blood T cell repertoires in COVID-19. Sequencing used immunoSEQ multiplex PCR; TCRdb keeps in-frame clones, though not all of them. The sample has approximately 200,000 clones, around 88% seen once. Specimen: peripheral blood. Source of these receptors: a man aged 18-30 years with active or convalescent COVID-19.

This clone has only a few counts. This sequence joins TRBV28 and TRBJ1-5; 7 bases map to TRBD1. Germline assignment: CDR1 MDHEN and CDR2 SYDVKM. CDR3 length: 17 amino acids. The V and J ends lost 6 bases and 0 bases, in that order; junction bases with no gene match: 11. CDR3 sequence (DNA): TGTGCCAGCAGCCTGCCGGGACAGAAAAATAGCAATCAGCCCCAGCATTTT. Protein sequence: CASSLPGQKNSNQPQHF. Looking up the rest from reference TRBV28 and TRBJ1-5 gives the full variable domain: DVKVTQSSRYLVKRTGEKVFLECVQDMDHENMFWYRQDPGLGLRLIYFSYDVKMKEKGDIPEGYSVSREKKERFSLILESASTNQTSMYLCASSLPGQKNSNQPQHFGDGTRLSIL.

The chain has TRBV3-1 (or the pseudogene TRBV3-2) and TRBJ2-5; D remains unclear. Germline lookup yields CDR1 LGHDT and CDR2 YNNKEL (reference sequence). CDR3 size: 13 residues. Trimming stripped 3 bases from V and 5 bases from J, with 10 bases between. CDR3 sequence: CASSHGSAETQYF. CDR3 nucleotides: TGTGCCAGCAGCCACGGGTCCGCGGAGACCCAGTACTTC.

V usage is TRBV12-3 or TRBV12-4 and J usage is TRBJ2-7, with TRBD2 matching 7 bases. CDR3 length equals 13 residues. The junction had 3 bases not matched to a gene; V was cut back by 6 bases and J by 1 base. The CDR3 here is CASSPGGSYEQYF. DNA for the CDR3: TGTGCCAGCAGCCCGGGGGGATCCTACGAGCAGTACTTC.

The chain carries TRBV19 and TRBJ1-1, with 8 bases lining up with TRBD1. With V trimmed by 3 bases and J by 4 bases, 7 bases remained unmatched. The CDR3 covers 15 residues. Germline lookup yields CDR1 LNHDA and CDR2 SQIVND (reference sequence). CDR3 DNA sequence: TGTGCCAGTAGTATCTTTGACAGGGGAATCACTGAAGCTTTCTTT. Translation: CASSIFDRGITEAFF.

V gene TRBV5-5 combines with J gene TRBJ2-1; D might be TRBD2 (6 bases). The CDR3 has 14 amino acids. Trimming removed 7 bases at V and 2 bases at J, with 13 bases between. Germline CDR1 and CDR2: SGHKS and YYEKEE (reference sequence). CDR3 nucleotides: TGTGCCAGCGCCCCGGGCGGGGCCTACAATGAGCAGTTCTTC. It codes for CASAPGGAYNEQFF.

The chain employs TRBV4-1 and TRBJ1-1; D is unclear. CDR3 length equals 15 residues. Germline values: CDR1 MGHRA, CDR2 YSYEKL. The V end lost 4 bases, the J end lost 4 bases, and 16 bases lay between the germline ends. In DNA, the CDR3 is TGCGCCAGCAGCCCAAGGAGGGAGGTGACCACTGAAGCTTTCTTT. This gives the protein CASSPRREVTTEAFF.

CDR3 residues: CASSQEGRGTEAFF. CDR3 nucleotides: TGCGCCAGCAGCCAAGAGGGCAGGGGGACTGAAGCTTTCTTT. The rearrangement links TRBV4-3 to TRBJ1-1, with 7 positions matching TRBD1. V lost 0 bases and J lost 5; bases outside the gene matches: 3. This CDR3 spans 14 amino acids. CDR1 is LGHNA, CDR2 YSLEER, per germline.

The chain has TRBV7-3 and TRBJ2-5, with TRBD1 identical over 10 bases. Germline CDR1 and CDR2: SGHTA and FQGTGA. CDR3 length: 15 residues. V lost 0 bases and J lost 3; bases outside the gene matches: 1. CDR3 nucleotide sequence: TGTGCCAGCAGCTTAACGGGGACAGGGGAAGAGACCCAGTACTTC. Residues: CASSLTGTGEETQYF.

The gene calls are TRBV3-1 (or the pseudogene TRBV3-2) and TRBJ2-2, with 7 bases lining up with TRBD2. The V and J ends lost 6 bases and 3 bases, in that order; junction bases with no gene match: 10. The V gene's germline CDR1 is LGHDT and CDR2 YNNKEL (reference sequence). The length of the CDR3 is 16 residues. The CDR3, as DNA: TGTGCCAGCAGTCGACTAGCCCCACCAGACACCGGGGAGCTGTTTTTT. It translates to CASSRLAPPDTGELFF.

The genes are TRBV5-4 and TRBJ1-1; 7 nucleotides align to TRBD1. The CDR3 sequence is 14 residues long. Losses at the gene ends were 5 bases for V and 5 bases for J; bases not matched to a gene: 9. Germline V gene sequence: CDR1 SGHNT, CDR2 YYREEE (reference sequence). Written as DNA, the CDR3 is TGTGCCAGCAGGCCACAGGGGATGGGGACTGAAGCTTTCTTT. This sequence encodes CASRPQGMGTEAFF.

The chain joins TRBV27 to TRBJ1-2; TRBD1 agrees at 8 bases. Trimming removed 6 bases from V and 4 bases from J; junction bases left unmatched: 13. The CDR3 is 16 amino acids. Germline CDR1 reads MNHEY; CDR2 reads SMNVEV (reference sequence). The CDR3 DNA follows: TGTGCCAGCAGACTAAAAGGGACAGGTGGGTTCTATGGCTACACCTTC. This gives the protein CASRLKGTGGFYGYTF.

The genes are TRBV19 and TRBJ2-3; 7 nucleotides line up with TRBD1. The CDR3 runs to 15 residues. The trim removed 6 bases at V and 1 base at J, leaving 7 bases unmatched. The V gene's germline CDR1 is LNHDA and CDR2 SQIVND (reference sequence). The CDR3 DNA sequence: TGTGCCAGTAGGGAGACAGGGATTCGCACAGATACGCAGTATTTT. Its translation: CASRETGIRTDTQYF.

The chain is built from TRBV30 and TRBJ1-4; no clear D gene. Germline CDR1 GTSNPN, CDR2 SVGIG (reference sequence). The CDR3 runs to 15 residues. V lost 2 bases and J 8 bases, leaving 18 bases between the germline ends. CDR3 sequence: CAWSTPGIGGEKLFF. The DNA for the CDR3 is TGTGCCTGGAGTACCCCCGGGATTGGAGGGGAAAAACTGTTTTTT.

The chain employs TRBV27 and TRBJ1-2; 9 bases align to TRBD1. CDR1 is MNHEY and CDR2 is SMNVEV in the germline V gene (reference sequence). Germline trimming cut 4 bases from V and 0 bases from J; bases unmatched to any gene: 9. CDR3 length equals 17 residues. The CDR3: CASSSPTGGVANYGYTF. In nucleotides, the CDR3 is TGTGCCAGCAGTTCTCCGACAGGGGGGGTGGCTAACTATGGCTACACCTTC.

The chain employs TRBV5-4 and TRBJ2-7, with D maybe TRBD2 (5 bases). Per germline, CDR1 SGHNT and CDR2 YYREEE (reference sequence). The CDR3 has 13 residues. V was shortened by 4 bases and J by 2 bases, with 10 bases between the two germline ends. As DNA, the CDR3 is TGTGCCAGCAGCCCTGGACTGACCTACGAGCAGTACTTC. Encoded protein: CASSPGLTYEQYF.

The rearrangement joins TRBV7-7 to TRBJ2-2; weak D call: TRBD2 (5 bases). The germline V gene has CDR1 SSHAT and CDR2 FNYEAQ (reference sequence). Trimming stripped 8 bases from V and 4 bases from J, with 20 bases between. This CDR3 is 16 amino acids long. The CDR3 DNA reads TGTGCCAGCGCCCCCGAAGCCCCTGGGAGCACCGGGGAGCTGTTTTTT. Amino acids: CASAPEAPGSTGELFF.

CDR3: CASSPKPPGTGPYEQYF. The DNA of the CDR3 is TGTGCCAGCAGCCCGAAACCCCCGGGGACAGGTCCCTACGAGCAGTACTTC. This rearrangement joins TRBV27 to TRBJ2-7, with TRBD1 matching 8 bases. V lost 6 bases and J lost 2; bases outside the gene matches: 15. Germline CDR1 reads MNHEY; CDR2 reads SMNVEV (reference sequence). This CDR3 is built from 17 residues.

For this clone: Other DNA sequences of this sample code for an identical CDR3. The rearrangement links TRBV4-1 to TRBJ2-7, with D possibly being TRBD1 (6 bases). The V and J ends lost 1 base and 1 base respectively, with 8 bases between them. The CDR3 runs 14 residues. Germline CDR1 MGHRA, CDR2 YSYEKL. The chain's CDR3 is CASSQAQGSYEQYF. As DNA, the CDR3 is TGCGCCAGCAGCCAAGCTCAGGGGTCCTACGAGCAGTACTTC.

This sequence joins TRBV13 and TRBJ2-3; 7 bases map to TRBD1. The junction had 10 bases not matched to a gene; V was cut back by 5 bases and J by 2 bases. Germline V gene lookup returns CDR1 PRHDT and CDR2 FYEKMQ (reference sequence). The CDR3 sequence is 16 residues long. Written as DNA, the CDR3 is TGTGCCAGCAGCCCGATGGACAGGAAAAACACAGATACGCAGTATTTT. It is translated as CASSPMDRKNTDTQYF.

V and J are TRBV10-3 and TRBJ2-3; D possibly corresponds to TRBD2 (6 bases). The CDR3 runs to 18 residues. Trimming removed 8 bases at V and 0 bases at J, with 24 bases between. Germline CDR1 ENHRY, CDR2 SYGVKD. This CDR3 is CAIGEPGGRTGSTDTQYF. The DNA of the CDR3 is TGTGCCATCGGCGAGCCCGGAGGGAGGACGGGAAGCACAGATACGCAGTATTTT.

The V gene is TRBV27, the J gene TRBJ2-7; 9 nucleotides align to TRBD2. CDR3 size: 20 residues. Germline V lookup: CDR1 MNHEY, CDR2 SMNVEV (reference sequence). V trimming: 10 bases; J trimming: 3 bases; junction bases outside the gene matches: 28. CDR3 nucleotide sequence: TGTGCCACCGGGCGTGTTAGCGGGAGCGGGCCTGACGGGCCCCGCTACGAGCAGTACTTC. It codes for CATGRVSGSGPDGPRYEQYF.

The rearrangement links TRBV18 to TRBJ2-7; 7 nucleotides line up with TRBD1. The germline CDR1 and CDR2 sequences are KGHSH and LQKENI. CDR3 length: 13 amino acids. The J segment lost 6 bases and the V segment lost 3 bases, leaving 5 bases of the junction unmatched. The CDR3 is CASSPDRAGEQYF. DNA of the CDR3: TGTGCCAGCTCACCCGACAGGGCAGGCGAGCAGTACTTC.

The rearrangement joins TRBV9 to TRBJ1-2; D gene uncertain. The ends were cut back, 0 bases at V and 5 bases at J, with 20 bases in the middle. The CDR3 covers 17 residues. The germline V gene has CDR1 SGDLS and CDR2 YYNGEE. The CDR3 is CASSVEFEGPESYGYTF. CDR3 DNA: TGTGCCAGCAGCGTAGAATTCGAGGGTCCCGAGAGTTATGGCTACACCTTC.

This rearrangement joins TRBV19 to TRBJ1-5; D gene ambiguous. This CDR3 is built from 12 residues. Per germline, CDR1 LNHDA and CDR2 SQIVND (reference sequence). With 3 bases removed from V and 7 bases from J, the gap between germline ends came to 7 bases. The CDR3 region has the DNA TGTGCCAGTAGTATGGGCCACCAGCCCCAGCATTTT. It codes for CASSMGHQPQHF.

The chain couples TRBV4-1 to TRBJ2-3; 8 nucleotides agree with TRBD2. The CDR3 loop spans 15 amino acids. Losses at the gene ends were 5 bases for V and 4 bases for J; bases not matched to a gene: 8. The germline V gene has CDR1 MGHRA and CDR2 YSYEKL. The CDR3 region has the DNA TGCGCCAGCAGCAACGATTGGCGGGAGGCAGATACGCAGTATTTT. It encodes CASSNDWREADTQYF.

The chain is built from TRBV29-1 and TRBJ1-1; 7 bases are a match to TRBD1. The V gene's germline CDR1 is SQVTM and CDR2 ANQGSEA. Trimming took 7 bases from V and 0 from J; bases not matched to a gene: 5. The CDR3 is 13 residues long. CDR3: CSAETGLNTEAFF. Here the CDR3 DNA reads TGCAGCGCAGAGACAGGGCTGAACACTGAAGCTTTCTTT.

This chain connects TRBV30 to TRBJ2-1; 15 bases line up with TRBD2. Germline V gene data show CDR1 as GTSNPN and CDR2 as SVGIG (reference sequence). V lost 0 bases to trimming and J lost 13 bases; unmatched junction nucleotides: 10. The CDR3 has 16 amino acids. CDR3 coding DNA: TGTGCCTGGAGTGTAGGAGGCGGACTAGCGGGAGGGCCTCAGTTCTTC. Protein: CAWSVGGGLAGGPQFF.

This sequence joins TRBV7-3 and TRBJ2-1; TRBD2 matches at 7 bases. V was clipped by 5 bases and J by 7 bases; unmatched bases: 8. Germline V gives CDR1 SGHTA, CDR2 FQGTGA. The CDR3 consists of 14 residues. CDR3 amino acids: CASSLGLGGNEQFF. The CDR3 DNA is TGTGCCAGCAGCCTCGGACTAGGTGGGAATGAGCAGTTCTTC.

The V call is TRBV18, the J call TRBJ2-7; TRBD2 agrees at 9 bases. Looked up from germline, CDR1 is KGHSH and CDR2 is LQKENI. This CDR3 has 14 residues. The junction had 3 bases not matched to a gene; V was cut back by 1 base and J by 5 bases. DNA for the CDR3: TGTGCCAGCTCACCACTAGCGGGAGTTAACGAGCAGTACTTC. This gives the protein CASSPLAGVNEQYF.

The chain has TRBV5-1 and TRBJ2-7; 8 nucleotides line up with TRBD2. Germline CDR1 is SGHRS and CDR2 is YFSETQ. The CDR3 is 16 residues long. V was clipped by 0 bases and J by 0 bases; unmatched bases: 5. CDR3 in amino acids: CASSLEAGAPSYEQYF. The CDR3 DNA reads TGCGCCAGCAGCTTGGAAGCGGGGGCTCCCTCCTACGAGCAGTACTTC. Using reference TRBV5-1 and TRBJ2-7 for the parts outside the CDR3, the full variable domain is KAGVTQTPRYLIKTRGQQVTLSCSPISGHRSVSWYQQTPGQGLQFLFEYFSETQRNKGNFPGRFSGRQFSNSRSEMNVSTLELGDSALYLCASSLEAGAPSYEQYFGPGTRLTVT.